Each of the 19 T cell receptor beta chains below was sequenced from the same sample in a study of early T cells in non-severe SARS-CoV-2 infection. MiXCR, applied by TCRdb to the 5' RACE reads, yields one record per CDR3 protein. The sample consists of 20,000 to 25,000 distinct CDR3 sequences, 5% of them appearing once. Material for sequencing was whole blood. These receptors came from an adult who was a healthcare worker with PCR-confirmed SARS-CoV-2 infection or an uninfected control (not recorded which).

This clonotype showed up just a few times. The rearrangement joins TRBV20-1 to TRBJ2-5; D unclear. The CDR3 length is 12 residues. Deletions cut 6 bases from V and 1 base from J, with 9 bases between. CDR1 is DFQATT, CDR2 SNEGSKA, per germline (reference sequence). The CDR3 DNA sequence: TGCAGTGCCCCGACCCCCCAAGAGACCCAGTACTTC. It translates to CSAPTPQETQYF.

The V and J genes are TRBV4-3 and TRBJ2-3, with 10 bases that match TRBD2. Germline values: CDR1 LGHNA, CDR2 YSLEER. The V segment lost 0 bases and the J segment 5 bases; nucleotides outside the gene matches: 8. The CDR3 runs to 17 residues. CDR3 residues: CASSQDWSGGAKDTQYF. Here the CDR3 DNA reads TGCGCCAGCAGCCAAGATTGGAGCGGGGGGGCGAAAGATACGCAGTATTTT.

The sample holds many counts of this clonotype. The chain recombines TRBV19 with TRBJ1-1, with a possible D match to TRBD1 (6 bases). The CDR3 runs to 12 residues. Per the germline V gene, CDR1 is LNHDA and CDR2 is SQIVND (reference sequence). Deletions cut 5 bases from V and 5 bases from J, with 9 bases between. In DNA, the CDR3 is TGTGCCAGTAGTTTGAGGGGGACTGAAGCTTTCTTT. This codes for CASSLRGTEAFF.

The chain uses TRBV6-2 or TRBV6-3 and TRBJ1-6, with TRBD1 matching over 8 bases. The CDR3 consists of 15 residues. V shed 2 bases, J shed 9 bases, and the junction held 6 bases outside the gene matches. CDR1 MNHEY and CDR2 SVGEGT come from the germline V gene. The CDR3 DNA is TGTGCCAGCAGTTACGGGGGGACAGGCGCTTCACCCCTCCACTTT. As protein: CASSYGGTGASPLHF.

About this clonotype itself: Since a much larger clone is just one base distant, this may be a read error. The rearrangement uses TRBV11-2 and TRBJ2-1; the D gene is possibly TRBD1 (5 bases). This CDR3 is built from 14 residues. The germline gives CDR1 SGHAT, CDR2 FQNNGV. DNA of the CDR3: TGTGTCAGCAGCTTAGGGGATAGATACAATGAGCAGTTCTTC. It translates to CVSSLGDRYNEQFF.

This clonotype was detected many times. The genes are TRBV20-1 and TRBJ2-7; 10 bases match TRBD2. The trim removed 0 bases at V and 7 bases at J, leaving 12 bases unmatched. The V gene's germline CDR1 is DFQATT and CDR2 SNEGSKA (reference sequence). The CDR3 runs 16 residues. The CDR3 here is CSARDGASGGEREQYF. The CDR3 DNA sequence: TGCAGTGCTAGAGATGGGGCTAGCGGGGGTGAGAGAGAGCAGTACTTC.

This clonotype was recorded many times. The genes are TRBV18 and TRBJ1-6, with D maybe TRBD1 (6 bases). Trimming removed 3 bases at V and 10 bases at J, with 13 bases between. Germline-derived CDR1 and CDR2 are KGHSH and LQKENI. CDR3 size: 14 residues. CDR3 DNA: TGTGCCAGCTCACCGGACGGGGGGCAATCACCCCTCCACTTT. Amino acid sequence: CASSPDGGQSPLHF.

This clonotype has ten or more counts. This rearrangement joins TRBV7-9 to TRBJ1-1; TRBD1 matches at 8 bases. V lost 4 bases and J lost 2; bases outside the gene matches: 6. The CDR3 runs to 15 residues. The germline V gene has CDR1 SEHNR and CDR2 FQNEAQ (reference sequence). The CDR3 loop reads CASSSYGQGNTEAFF. The CDR3 region has the DNA TGTGCCAGCAGCTCTTACGGACAGGGAAACACTGAAGCTTTCTTT.

Many counts were recorded for this clonotype. The genes are TRBV29-1 and TRBJ1-2; the match to TRBD1 covers 10 bases. CDR1 is SQVTM and CDR2 is ANQGSEA in the germline V gene. CDR3 length: 14 residues. The ends lost 6 bases at V and 4 bases at J; junction bases unmatched: 8. The CDR3 here is CSVVRDRGAYGYTF. DNA for the CDR3: TGCAGCGTGGTCCGGGACAGGGGCGCCTATGGCTACACCTTC.

The rearrangement joins TRBV28 to TRBJ2-6; either TRBD1 or TRBD2 may fit D (5 bases each). The CDR3 is made up of 16 amino acids. Germline assignment: CDR1 MDHEN and CDR2 SYDVKM. V lost 9 bases, J lost 3 bases, and 18 bases lay in between. The CDR3 loop reads CASGDGSGFGANVLTF. DNA of the CDR3: TGTGCCAGTGGGGACGGCTCGGGATTTGGGGCCAACGTCCTGACTTTC.

A few counts support this clonotype. This sequence joins TRBV29-1 and TRBJ1-1; possible D gene TRBD1, 5 bases. V was clipped by 4 bases and J by 0 bases, with 12 bases between them. Germline lookup yields CDR1 SQVTM and CDR2 ANQGSEA. The CDR3 totals 14 residues. This chain's CDR3 is CSVGLAGMNTEAFF. The CDR3 region has the DNA TGCAGCGTTGGTCTGGCAGGGATGAACACTGAAGCTTTCTTT.

This clonotype was picked up many times. The rearrangement joins TRBV29-1 to TRBJ1-3, with D maybe TRBD1 (5 bases). Per germline, CDR1 SQVTM and CDR2 ANQGSEA. Trimming removed 6 bases at V and 0 bases at J, with 9 bases between. CDR3 length: 13 residues. CDR3 sequence: CSVRVPSGNTIYF. The CDR3 region has the DNA TGCAGCGTCAGGGTCCCCTCTGGAAACACCATATATTTT.

In this sample, this clonotype turned up many times. The chain carries TRBV29-1 and TRBJ2-7; D may be TRBD2 (7 bases). This CDR3 has 13 residues. V lost 3 bases, J lost 6 bases, and 15 bases lay in between. Germline V gives CDR1 SQVTM, CDR2 ANQGSEA. The CDR3 here is CSVDTGGTSEQYF. Here the CDR3 DNA reads TGCAGCGTTGATACGGGGGGCACCAGCGAGCAGTACTTC.

The table lists this clonotype with a few counts. V and J are TRBV11-2 and TRBJ1-5; D gene ambiguous. Germline CDR1 is SGHAT and CDR2 is FQNNGV. The V gene lost 2 bases and the J gene lost 7 bases, with 21 bases spanning the gap. The CDR3 extends over 17 amino acids. CDR3 DNA sequence: TGTGCCAGCAGCTTAAGGCCCGGAGTCGGCACCCCGCAGCCCCAGCATTTT. Translating gives CASSLRPGVGTPQPQHF.

This clonotype was counted many times. V is TRBV20-1 and J is TRBJ1-3, with no clear D. V lost 2 bases and J 4 bases, leaving 9 bases between the germline ends. The V gene's germline CDR1 is DFQATT and CDR2 SNEGSKA (reference sequence). The CDR3 spans 13 residues. The CDR3 here is CSARQEAGNTIYF. CDR3 in DNA: TGCAGTGCTAGACAAGAGGCCGGAAACACCATATATTTT.

The chain carries TRBV6-1 and TRBJ1-1; 9 bases are a match to TRBD1. Germline-derived CDR1 and CDR2 are MNHNS and SASEGT. Losses at the gene ends were 6 bases for V and 1 base for J; bases not matched to a gene: 6. This CDR3 comprises 15 residues. CDR3: CASRVPGQGNTEAFF. Written as DNA, the CDR3 is TGTGCCAGCAGGGTCCCGGGACAGGGGAACACTGAAGCTTTCTTT.

This clonotype is labeled as medium-sized. J is TRBJ1-2 and V is TRBV24-1; D remains unclear. Germline CDR1 reads KGHDR; CDR2 reads SFDVKD. Trimming cost V 3 bases and J 5 bases, with 12 bases left between them. The length of the CDR3 is 14 residues. The CDR3 spells CATSDQWRSYGYTF. Here the CDR3 DNA reads TGTGCCACCAGTGATCAATGGAGGTCTTATGGCTACACCTTC.

The J gene is TRBJ2-3, the V gene TRBV4-3; the D gene could be TRBD1 or TRBD2 (5 bases each). Per germline, CDR1 LGHNA and CDR2 YSLEER. There are 12 residues in the CDR3. V was clipped by 8 bases and J by 11 bases, with 17 bases between them. The CDR3 DNA reads TGCGCCAGCGGAGACGGGGCATTCGGGCAGTATTTT. Its protein is CASGDGAFGQYF.

This clonotype was counted ten times or more. This chain uses TRBV10-3 with TRBJ1-2, with 8 bases lining up with TRBD1. Trimming cost V 0 bases and J 6 bases; bases outside gene matches: 6. This CDR3 is built from 15 residues. Per germline, CDR1 ENHRY and CDR2 SYGVKD. This CDR3 is CAISESRQGSDGYTF. As DNA, the CDR3 is TGTGCCATCAGTGAGTCGAGACAGGGGAGTGATGGCTACACCTTC.